What follows are 17 T cell receptor beta chains derived from one specimen sequenced in a study of response to subunit inactivated influenza vaccine. A single record per CDR3 protein comes from TCRdb applying MiXCR to the RT-PCR reads. The data hold over 750,000 distinct CDR3 sequences, with over 20% observed a single time. Material: PBMCs from blood, obtained more than 4 days after vaccination. All receptors come from a man in his fifties who received an inactivated influenza vaccine.

Comment on this clonotype: The junction differs from germline at one of its ends, possibly a read error. J is TRBJ2-2 and V is TRBV11-2; either TRBD1 or TRBD2 may supply D (5 bases each). CDR3 length: 15 residues. The germline gives CDR1 SGHAT, CDR2 FQNNGV. The CDR3 loop reads CASRRPDTNTGELSF. The CDR3 DNA reads TGTGCCAGCAGACGACCGGACACGAACACCGGGGAGCTGTCTTTT.

In this sample, this clonotype turned up a few times. This chain uses TRBV15 with TRBJ1-1, with TRBD1 matching over 7 bases. Germline V gene sequence: CDR1 LNHNV, CDR2 YYDKDF (reference sequence). J gave up 0 bases and V 3 bases, and 1 base lay outside the gene matches. The length of the CDR3 is 14 residues. The CDR3 loop is CATSRDRLNTEAFF. CDR3 in DNA: TGTGCCACCAGCAGGGACAGGTTGAACACTGAAGCTTTCTTT.

The chain links TRBV7-2 to TRBJ2-5, with 11 bases that match TRBD1. Germline CDR1 reads SGHTA; CDR2 reads FQGNSA. The length of the CDR3 is 16 residues. V shed 0 bases and J 1 base; nucleotides not matched to a gene: 1. CDR3 sequence: CASSLAGTGGQETQYF. The CDR3 bases are TGTGCCAGCAGCTTAGCCGGGACAGGGGGCCAAGAGACCCAGTACTTC. The full variable domain, its missing parts supplied by reference TRBV7-2 and TRBJ2-5, is GAGVSQSPSNKVTEKGKDVELRCDPISGHTALYWYRQSLGQGLEFLIYFQGNSAPDKSGLPSDRFSAERTGGSVSTLTIQRTQQEDSAVYLCASSLAGTGGQETQYFGPGTRLLVL.

This clonotype was seen only once. The gene calls are TRBV7-9 and TRBJ2-1; the D is unclear. The CDR3 has 15 amino acids. The germline V and J ends were trimmed by 2 bases and 2 bases, with 10 bases remaining between them. Germline CDR1 reads SEHNR; CDR2 reads FQNEAQ (reference sequence). This CDR3 reads CASSLFVSAYNEQFF. The DNA for the CDR3 is TGTGCCAGCAGCTTATTTGTCTCCGCCTACAATGAGCAGTTCTTC.

This clonotype has just a few counts. This chain uses TRBV6-1 with TRBJ2-2, with D uncertain. Trimming removed 4 bases from V and 1 base from J, with 7 bases in between. The germline V gene has CDR1 MNHNS and CDR2 SASEGT. The CDR3 has 14 amino acids. The CDR3 loop reads CASSAQLNTGELFF. CDR3 bases: TGTGCCAGCAGTGCACAACTGAACACCGGGGAGCTGTTTTTT.

This chain links TRBV12-3 or TRBV12-4 with TRBJ2-2; 9 bases line up with TRBD2. V was pared by 6 bases and J by 4 bases, with 6 bases of the junction left unmatched. The CDR3 length is 15 residues. The chain's CDR3 is CASSTRLAATGELFF. In DNA form, the CDR3 reads TGTGCCAGCAGCACCCGACTAGCGGCCACCGGGGAGCTGTTTTTT.

In this sample, this clonotype turned up many times. This chain joins TRBV5-1 and TRBJ1-1, with D possibly TRBD1 on 5 matching bases. V was clipped by 0 bases and J by 0 bases, with 12 bases between them. Germline V gene sequence: CDR1 SGHRS, CDR2 YFSETQ. The CDR3 is made up of 16 amino acids. CDR3 region: CASSLERGRMNTEAFF. The CDR3 DNA reads as TGCGCCAGCAGCTTGGAGAGGGGCCGAATGAACACTGAAGCTTTCTTT.

This clonotype was counted between two and nine times. The chain couples TRBV3-1 to TRBJ1-2; unclear D gene. V was pared by 0 bases and J by 4 bases, with 9 bases between. Germline V gene lookup returns CDR1 LGHDT and CDR2 YNNKEL (reference sequence). The CDR3 totals 14 residues. The CDR3 loop reads CASSQDFGPYGYTF. As DNA, the CDR3 is TGTGCCAGCAGCCAAGATTTTGGCCCCTATGGCTACACCTTC.

In DNA form, the CDR3 reads TGTGCCAGCAGTTTGCTCGACTTCAGGGGTTCAGGGGCCAACGTCCTGACTTTC. It is translated as CASSLLDFRGSGANVLTF. J is TRBJ2-6 and V is TRBV27; D is perhaps TRBD1 (6 bases). CDR1 is MNHEY and CDR2 is SMNVEV in the germline V gene (reference sequence). The germline V and J ends were trimmed by 3 bases and 4 bases, with 19 bases remaining between them. There are 18 residues in the CDR3. Based on the CDR3 plus reference TRBV27 and TRBJ2-6, the full variable domain is EAQVTQNPRYLITVTGKKLTVTCSQNMNHEYMSWYRQDPGLGLRQIYYSMNVEVTDKGDVPEGYKVSRKEKRNFPLILESPSPNQTSLYFCASSLLDFRGSGANVLTFGAGSRLTVL.

This clonotype was found a few times. The chain is built from TRBV10-3 and TRBJ2-3, with 11 bases that match TRBD1. Trimming took 6 bases from V and 0 from J; bases not matched to a gene: 5. Germline V gene sequence: CDR1 ENHRY, CDR2 SYGVKD. The CDR3 contains 16 residues. The CDR3 reads CAIRTGTGGSTDTQYF. The CDR3 DNA follows: TGTGCCATCAGGACCGGGACAGGGGGTAGCACAGATACGCAGTATTTT.

V is TRBV7-9 and J is TRBJ1-5; D call uncertain. CDR1 and CDR2 (germline): SEHNR, FQNEAQ (reference sequence). The CDR3 extends over 13 amino acids. V lost 1 base and J 7 bases, leaving 8 bases between the germline ends. CDR3 in amino acids: CASSLDVQQPQHF. DNA of the CDR3: TGTGCCAGCAGCTTAGATGTGCAACAGCCCCAGCATTTT.

The chain employs TRBV10-3 and TRBJ2-1; D gene unclear. V lost 1 base, J lost 8 bases, and 6 bases lay in between. This CDR3 contains 12 residues. Germline CDR1 and CDR2: ENHRY and SYGVKD. CDR3 sequence (DNA): TGTGCCATCAGTGAGTTATCCCATGAGCAGTTCTTC. Protein product: CAISELSHEQFF.

This clonotype has more than one count but fewer than ten. The J gene is TRBJ2-1, the V gene TRBV9; D not resolved. Per the germline V gene, CDR1 is SGDLS and CDR2 is YYNGEE. This CDR3 region has 13 residues. The V gene lost 3 bases and the J gene lost 9 bases, with 13 bases spanning the gap. In DNA, the CDR3 is TGTGCCAGCAGCGACGCCCTAGTAGCTGAGCAGTTCTTC. It specifies CASSDALVAEQFF.

This clonotype was picked up a small number of times. The genes are TRBV11-2 and TRBJ2-1, with 10 bases lining up with TRBD2. The germline V gene encodes CDR1 SGHAT and CDR2 FQNNGV. This CDR3 region has 15 residues. V was clipped by 0 bases and J by 9 bases; unmatched bases: 5. The CDR3 here is CASSLDPLAGVEQFF. In DNA, the CDR3 is TGTGCCAGCAGCTTAGATCCGCTAGCGGGAGTTGAGCAGTTCTTC.

V and J are TRBV7-6 and TRBJ2-1; D is unclear. Germline lookup yields CDR1 SGHVS and CDR2 FNYEAQ. V was trimmed by 2 bases and J by 5 bases, leaving 4 bases between them. This CDR3 has 12 amino acids. The CDR3 DNA follows: TGTGCCAGCAGCTTAATGCACAATGAGCAGTTCTTC. Amino acids: CASSLMHNEQFF.

This rearrangement joins TRBV5-1 to TRBJ1-1; D unresolved. With 6 bases removed from V and 1 base from J, the gap between germline ends came to 10 bases. The CDR3 is 13 residues long. Looked up from germline, CDR1 is SGHRS and CDR2 is YFSETQ. The CDR3 sequence: CASIGPANTEAFF. CDR3 sequence (DNA): TGCGCCAGCATCGGGCCGGCGAACACTGAAGCTTTCTTT.

J is TRBJ2-3 and V is TRBV7-2; 7 nucleotides agree with TRBD2. The germline V gene has CDR1 SGHTA and CDR2 FQGNSA. Trimming cost V 2 bases and J 4 bases; bases outside gene matches: 12. This CDR3 region has 17 residues. The CDR3 is CASSLKAGTPAPDTQYF. In DNA form, the CDR3 reads TGTGCCAGCAGCTTAAAAGCGGGAACCCCAGCCCCAGATACGCAGTATTTT.